The following is a TCR beta chain sequence with its context. The sample belongs to a study of blood T cell repertoires in COVID-19. While infection was still active, Seattle patients were enrolled and then followed longitudinally. V was clipped by 4 bases and J by 5 bases, with 17 bases between them. Germline lookup yields CDR1 SGHRS and CDR2 YFSETQ. The CDR3 has 15 amino acids. Sequencing used immunoSEQ multiplex PCR; TCRdb keeps in-frame clones, though not all of them. The sample includes a few hundred thousand clones, around 89% of them seen just once. The genes are TRBV5-1 and TRBJ2-3, with a tentative D call TRBD1 (6 bases). The receptor's source is a woman aged 30 to 39 with COVID-19, enrolled during active disease. The sample taken for sequencing was peripheral blood. The CDR3 DNA follows: TGCGCCAGCAGCCTACTAACCAGGGGACGAGATACGCAGTATTTT. It translates to CASSLLTRGRDTQYF.